A selection of T cell receptor beta chains follows, all from one sample in a study of OX40 agonist ivuxolimab in advanced cancers. Only in-frame clones appear in the TCRdb table, and some are missing; sequencing was by immunoSEQ multiplex PCR. In the table there are about 35,000 clones, roughly 80% of which are singletons. Specimen: CD4+ or CD8+ T cells sorted from blood, collected in a trial of the OX40 agonist ivuxolimab. The source is an adult with an advanced solid tumor such as melanoma, head and neck, liver or kidney cancer. CDR3s include the opening cysteine and the closing phenylalanine or tryptophan. D genes are given only for firm matches.

d_gene	v_gene	j_gene	CDR3aa
-	TRBV29-1	TRBJ2-5	CSVVPLGGLETQYF
-	TRBV7-9	TRBJ1-2	CASSLLDTSNYGYTF
-	TRBV7-9	TRBJ2-7	CASSPPANNEQYF
TRBD2	TRBV4-1	TRBJ2-1	CASFVSATSTYNEQFF
TRBD1	TRBV6-1	TRBJ1-2	CATAGQGAYGYTF
TRBD2	TRBV7-9	TRBJ2-1	CASSFEFSGRAPGNEQFF
TRBD1	TRBV28	TRBJ2-7	CASSLKGQDPFYEQYF
-	TRBV5-1	TRBJ2-1	CASMGWTSTGISYNEQFF
-	TRBV4-3	TRBJ2-7	CASSQVPQLDEQYF
-	TRBV5-4	TRBJ2-2	CASRTQGGELFF
-	TRBV7-8	TRBJ2-1	CASSLDGDYNEQFF
TRBD1	TRBV6-5	TRBJ1-2	CASSSQGGHDGYTF
TRBD1	TRBV19	TRBJ1-5	CASTPGQGPNQPQHF
-	TRBV28	TRBJ1-2	CASSGQQRDLANYGYTF
-	TRBV25-1	TRBJ2-1	CASSERYISYNEQFF
TRBD1	TRBV4-1	TRBJ2-7	CASSTSGGTGVYEQYF
-	TRBV27	TRBJ2-1	CASSLGQSDGERILTYNEQFF
TRBD1	TRBV19	TRBJ1-5	CASRQGQGAYSNQPQHF
TRBD2	TRBV7-3	TRBJ2-3	CASSLTSGEVDTQYF
TRBD1	TRBV4-1	TRBJ2-2	CASSLDRGSFGELFF
-	TRBV5-1	TRBJ2-7	CASSLGYEQYF
-	TRBV4-3	TRBJ1-1	CASSQEWTRSTEAFF
-	TRBV5-6	TRBJ2-7	CASSLWGMTDEQYF
-	TRBV5-1	TRBJ2-7	CASSDAYEQYF
-	TRBV6-1	TRBJ2-2	CASSEGYRELFF
-	TRBV23-1	TRBJ1-3	CASSQHPSGNTIYF
TRBD1	TRBV27	TRBJ2-7	CASSPGTESYEQYF
TRBD2	TRBV6-1	TRBJ2-7	CASSEGPGGENPYEQYF
TRBD1	TRBV13	TRBJ1-4	CASSLGRTGGTNEKLFF
-	TRBV29-1	TRBJ2-3	CSVEGTIFRQDTQYF
-	TRBV7-6	TRBJ1-1	CASSGPGRANTEAFF
TRBD1	TRBV19	TRBJ2-5	CASSIRDRGKETQYF
-	TRBV7-6	TRBJ1-1	CASSAGGNTEAFF
-	TRBV5-6	TRBJ2-6	CASSLSPYSGANVLTF
TRBD1	TRBV7-2	TRBJ2-2	CASSLARGGQGNTGELFF
-	TRBV4-3	TRBJ1-6	CASSQDRGNNSPLHF
TRBD1	TRBV13	TRBJ1-3	CASSSSRRQGRSGNTIYF
-	TRBV5-1	TRBJ2-2	CASSLVGAGIPGELFF
-	TRBV9	TRBJ2-2	CASSNLASGELFF
TRBD2	TRBV13	TRBJ2-1	CASTHRGLAGGSSYNEQFF
-	TRBV30	TRBJ1-3	CAWSEEGNTIYF
-	TRBV27	TRBJ2-1	CASSKIRDEQFF
-	TRBV7-9	TRBJ1-3	CASSLGIQGISGNTIYF
TRBD1	TRBV30	TRBJ2-5	CAWARTGRETQYF
-	TRBV27	TRBJ1-5	CASSQTSNQPQHF
TRBD2	TRBV6-4	TRBJ2-5	CASSDKAGGPETQYF
TRBD2	TRBV19	TRBJ2-1	CASRRERGSVDEQFF
-	TRBV15	TRBJ2-2	CATKIFNPTSGELFF
-	TRBV28	TRBJ1-2	CASSPSMRTEFNYGYTF
-	TRBV10-3	TRBJ1-2	CAISAVTKTNYGYTF
-	TRBV5-4	TRBJ2-7	CASSPAQGGGKQYF
TRBD1	TRBV4-1	TRBJ1-1	CASSLGQATEAFF
-	TRBV9	TRBJ2-2	CASSAPDSSSANTGELFF
TRBD2	TRBV19	TRBJ2-1	CASSWLAGEDEQFF
TRBD2	TRBV27	TRBJ2-3	CASSSSGSTDTQYF
TRBD1	TRBV10-3	TRBJ2-1	CAISDRDRGLGNEQFF
-	TRBV7-2	TRBJ2-2	CASSLVSAGGELFF